This T cell receptor beta chain was observed in a study of cytotoxic CD8 clonotypes in ibrutinib-treated CLL (dated by TCRdb to the early 2020s). The study in broad terms: The cohort had about a dozen relapsed/refractory and more than 14 treatment-naive patients; 17 were IGHV unmutated. Cryopreserved peripheral blood mononuclear cells were collected at three points: before therapy, at response, and at either sustained remission or disease progression. Samples at response were collected after a median of roughly 13 months of treatment, with a range of about 6 to 36 months. Responses were partial in around 25 patients and complete in 2; after median about 70 months follow-up, roughly 14 stayed in remission and some twelve progressed. Samples averaged roughly 280,000 productive templates and roughly 86,000 productive rearrangements. Of the 90 or so participants in the trial, about 26 had longitudinal samples available.

Turning to this clone: The antigen it binds to is not known. No base qualities exist here, and no much larger clone lies one base off it.

Study-wide conclusions, independent of this receptor: An increase in clonality was observed at ibrutinib response, with clonality remaining stable during sustained remission and falling back toward baseline at progression. Public clonotypes were found to be uncommon and were observed to contract or remain stable during treatment; the increase in clonality was shown to reflect expansion of private clonotypes at ibrutinib response. Baseline clonality was found to be higher than that of age-matched healthy donors and was strongly correlated with circulating CD8+ T-cell counts. Sampling times were not matched between patients in sustained remission and patients whose disease was progressing, and lymph node repertoires were not examined.

Each clonotype received, on average, 10x coverage in deep resolution sequencing performed on a MiSeq, where the target depth lay between 1 in 1 million and 1 in 200,000 T cells. TCR beta libraries were generated with the immunoSEQ hsTCRB Kit. Per the source publication's procedure: The data were analyzed with ImmunoSEQ Analyzer and ImmunoSEQ Data Assistant, and V, D and J gene assignments followed IMGT definitions. Clonality was computed as one minus normalized Shannon entropy of productive rearrangement frequencies, ranging from 0 to 1. Only overrepresented clonotypes making up at least 0.05% of the repertoire of each patient were included in the public clonotype analysis. Approximately 13 age-matched healthy donor repertoires from immuneACCESS served as clonality controls. TCRdb obtained this table from immuneACCESS and retained in-frame rearrangements with V and J assigned. These tables miss some clones; where compared with another copy, unresolved V genes account for less than half of the shortfall, and the remainder is unexplained. V and J calls and clone size are as listed in that table; D and trimming were resolved from the DNA. This sample is represented by approximately 300,000 clones; about 80% of them were singletons. Together, the top ten hold more than 6% of the sample.

For TCR beta library preparation, 2 to 2.5 micrograms of genomic DNA were isolated from cryopreserved PBMCs. Longitudinal blood samples from CLL patients on ibrutinib monotherapy were analyzed using high-throughput TCR beta sequencing. Patients were enrolled in a phase 2 open-label single-center ibrutinib monotherapy trial. At the junction V is shortened by 5 bases and J by 2 bases, with 16 bases in between. From the cysteine through the phenylalanine, the CDR3 covers 16 amino acids. The entry retains the CDR3 DNA only, 48 bases that are in frame from base 1. The CDR1 and CDR2 encoded by the germline V gene are SGHVS and FNYEAQ.

The origin of this receptor is a human donor with chronic lymphocytic leukemia. The chain links TRBV7-6 with TRBJ1-5; TRBD1 is possibly the D segment (5 matching bases). Specimen: PBMCs, collected before ibrutinib treatment. The nucleotide sequence is TGTGCCAGCAGCGCCCTTGGGGGGGAGGGCAATCAGCCCCAGCATTTT. This gives the protein CASSALGGEGNQPQHF.